A single sample gave rise to the 7 T cell receptor beta chains below, sequenced in a study of cytomegalovirus exposure and HLA in healthy donors. The PCR was carried out with 60 Vbeta primers and 13 Jbeta primers. Clones were read by immunoSEQ multiplex PCR, and TCRdb kept only the in-frame ones, dropping some. Of over 150,000 clones in the sample, over 75% were seen once. Material: PBMCs. Receptor source: a human donor in good health.

V gene TRBV2 combines with J gene TRBJ1-1; 7 nucleotides agree with TRBD1. The CDR3 covers 13 residues. Per the germline V gene, CDR1 is SNHLY and CDR2 is FYNNEI. Trimming at V came to 6 bases and at J to 3 bases, leaving 4 bases not matched to a gene. The CDR3 sequence: CASRGQQDTEAFF. CDR3 nucleotide sequence: TGTGCCAGCAGGGGACAGCAGGACACTGAAGCTTTCTTT.

V gene TRBV7-8 combines with J gene TRBJ1-1; tentatively, D is TRBD1 (6 bases). CDR1 and CDR2 (germline): SGHVS, FQNEAQ. Trimming cost V 1 base and J 1 base, with 7 bases left between them. The CDR3 is 14 residues long. This chain's CDR3 is CASSLVQGNTEAFF. CDR3 nucleotides: TGTGCCAGCAGCTTAGTACAGGGGAACACTGAAGCTTTCTTT.

The sample holds one count of this clone. This chain links TRBV2 with TRBJ1-4; no firm D call. Germline values: CDR1 SNHLY, CDR2 FYNNEI. The CDR3 covers 14 residues. Trimming stripped 2 bases from V and 2 bases from J, with 6 bases between. The CDR3 nucleotides are TGTGCCAGCAGTGAACAGGCCACTAATGAAAAACTGTTTTTT. Its translation: CASSEQATNEKLFF.

The chain couples TRBV13 to TRBJ2-3, with 7 bases matching TRBD2. There are 15 residues in the CDR3. Looked up from germline, CDR1 is PRHDT and CDR2 is FYEKMQ (reference sequence). J gave up 5 bases and V 2 bases, and 7 bases lay outside the gene matches. The chain's CDR3 is CASSLFQRGGDTQYF. The CDR3 region has the DNA TGTGCCAGCAGCTTATTTCAGCGGGGTGGAGATACGCAGTATTTT.

The J gene is TRBJ2-7, the V gene TRBV4-2; D unclear. The CDR3 spans 15 residues. Trimming shortened V by 6 bases and J by 0 bases, and 15 bases separated the two germline ends. Per germline, CDR1 LGHNA and CDR2 YNFKEQ. CDR3 bases: TGTGCCAGCAGTCCCTCCGCGGTTAGCTCCTACGAGCAGTACTTC. Translation gives CASSPSAVSSYEQYF.

The rearrangement uses TRBV2 and TRBJ1-5; 7 bases align to TRBD1. Trimming at V came to 6 bases and at J to 5 bases, leaving 10 bases not matched to a gene. This CDR3 has 15 amino acids. Germline V CDR1 and CDR2: SNHLY, FYNNEI. The CDR3 DNA reads as TGTGCCAGCAGCAGACTTCCTGGACAGGATCAGCCCCAGCATTTT. Translated, it gives CASSRLPGQDQPQHF.

The V gene is TRBV7-2, the J gene TRBJ2-7; maybe TRBD1 (5 bases). Per the germline V gene, CDR1 is SGHTA and CDR2 is FQGNSA. CDR3 length equals 14 residues. Trimming took 3 bases from V and 0 from J, leaving 9 bases between them. Written as DNA, the CDR3 is TGTGCCAGCAGCTTTGCCAGGGTCTCCTACGAGCAGTACTTC. This gives the protein CASSFARVSYEQYF.